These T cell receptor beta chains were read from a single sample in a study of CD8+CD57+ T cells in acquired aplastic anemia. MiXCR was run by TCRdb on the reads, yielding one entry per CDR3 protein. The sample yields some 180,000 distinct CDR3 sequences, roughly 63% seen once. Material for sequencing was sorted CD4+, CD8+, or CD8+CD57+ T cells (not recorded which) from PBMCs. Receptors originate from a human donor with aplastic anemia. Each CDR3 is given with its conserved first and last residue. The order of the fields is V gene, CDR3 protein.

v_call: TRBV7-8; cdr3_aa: CASSFDPTEAFF
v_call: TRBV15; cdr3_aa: CATSRDQNTIYF
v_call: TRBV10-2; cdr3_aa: CASRGLAGEETQYF
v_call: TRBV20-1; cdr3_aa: CSAGAGPYEQYF
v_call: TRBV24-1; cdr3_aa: CATSAGQDRDLQETQYF
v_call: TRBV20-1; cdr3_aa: CSARDVGVGSSPLHF
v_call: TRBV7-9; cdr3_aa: CASSQDRGEKNEQYF
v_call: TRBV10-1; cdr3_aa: CASSGSGSYGQYF
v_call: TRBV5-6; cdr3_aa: CASSTGDEQYF
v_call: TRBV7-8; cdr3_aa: CASSLSGRPETQYF
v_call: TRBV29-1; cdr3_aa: CSVEGEGGPAGGYTF
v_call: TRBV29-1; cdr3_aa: CSVLGPEEGNTIYF
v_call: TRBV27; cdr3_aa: CASSLWTGTPLHF
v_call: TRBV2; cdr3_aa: CASSQDAAGVEYEQYF
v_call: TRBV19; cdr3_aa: CASSIGSGYEQYF
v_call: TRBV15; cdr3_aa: CATRGAGAGNTIYF
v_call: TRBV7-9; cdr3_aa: CASRSDRGQGGETQYF
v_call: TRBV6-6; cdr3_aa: CASSHGRIYEQYF
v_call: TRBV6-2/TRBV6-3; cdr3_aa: CASSYSPEQETQYF
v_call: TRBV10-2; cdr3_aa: CASSEFPYEQYFGPNTGELFF
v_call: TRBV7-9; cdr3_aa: CASSFGTTSYEQYF
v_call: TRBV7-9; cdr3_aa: CASSLVASGGDTQYF
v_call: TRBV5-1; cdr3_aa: CASSLKPGLDTQYF
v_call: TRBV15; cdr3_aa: CATSSISGRRHEQFF
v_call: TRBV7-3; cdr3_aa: CASSPGMLGGYTF
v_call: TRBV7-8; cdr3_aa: CASSLSSAYEQYF
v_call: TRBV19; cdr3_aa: CASSILASGTGELFF
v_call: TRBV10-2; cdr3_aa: CASSDDREVQKLFF
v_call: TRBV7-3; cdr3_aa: CASRAYRDTGELFF
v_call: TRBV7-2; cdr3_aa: CASSSGQGGRWQYF
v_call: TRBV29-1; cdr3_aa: CSTLTAKNTEAFF
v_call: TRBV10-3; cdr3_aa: CAIRMGLAGGYNEQFF
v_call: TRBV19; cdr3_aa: CASAFLGNQPQHF
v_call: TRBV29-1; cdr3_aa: CSVEEGGDTQYF
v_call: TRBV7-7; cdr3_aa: CASSLFGGAQYF
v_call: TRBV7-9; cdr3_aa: CASSPEGQSYEQYF
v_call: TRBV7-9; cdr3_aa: CASNMGTEAFF
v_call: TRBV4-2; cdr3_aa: CASSQEGPADTQYF
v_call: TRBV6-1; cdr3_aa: CASRLQGVSPLHF
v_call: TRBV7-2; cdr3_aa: CASSLDLGEKLFF
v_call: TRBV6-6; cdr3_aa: CASTNTDRFEYGYTF
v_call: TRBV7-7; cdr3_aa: CASRVGTSGQETQYF
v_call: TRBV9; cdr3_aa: CASSPGGRAGTDTQYF
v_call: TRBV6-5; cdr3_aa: CASSYSDGSYNEQFF
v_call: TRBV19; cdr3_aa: CASRPGQLSYEQYF
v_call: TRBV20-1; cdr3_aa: CSARLGQNNSPLHF
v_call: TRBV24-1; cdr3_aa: CATSDLDLTGNTIYF
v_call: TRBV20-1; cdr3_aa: CSARGLAETQYF
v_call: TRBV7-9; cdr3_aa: CASSLALGTGSRELFF
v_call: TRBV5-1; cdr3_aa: CASSLEGAHSYEQYF
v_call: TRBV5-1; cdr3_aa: CASSFDRGRYYGYTF
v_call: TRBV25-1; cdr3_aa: CASSAPTLRGRGTEAFF
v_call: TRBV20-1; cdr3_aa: CSARLAGGNEKLFF
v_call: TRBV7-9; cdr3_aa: CASSPSGQGNTEAFF